A single sample gave rise to the 9 T cell receptor beta chains below, sequenced in a study of blood T cell repertoires in COVID-19. Assay used: immunoSEQ multiplex PCR; TCRdb lists only in-frame clones, some missing. There are about 160,000 clones in the sample; 70% to 80% occur only once, and approximately 7.7% lies in the top ten. Sample: peripheral blood. Receptors originate from an older woman with COVID-19, enrolled during active disease.

This chain links TRBV18 with TRBJ2-1; TRBD1 aligns across 8 bases. Germline values: CDR1 KGHSH, CDR2 LQKENI. CDR3 length equals 15 residues. The V segment lost 6 bases and the J segment 7 bases; nucleotides outside the gene matches: 11. The DNA for the CDR3 is TGTGCCAGCTCGACAGGGGCGAGTAGTGGTAATGAGCAGTTCTTC. Translated: CASSTGASSGNEQFF.

The genes are TRBV6-2 or TRBV6-3 and TRBJ2-1; TRBD1 agrees at 8 bases. The CDR3 has 17 amino acids. Looked up from germline, CDR1 is MNHEY and CDR2 is SVGEGT. Trimming at V came to 2 bases and at J to 6 bases, leaving 12 bases not matched to a gene. Here the CDR3 DNA reads TGTGCCAGCAGTTACCCAACCGACAGGGGCGATAGCAATGAGCAGTTCTTC. Encoded protein: CASSYPTDRGDSNEQFF.

The sample holds a few counts of this clone. CDR3 DNA: TGTGCCAGCAGCTTAAGGAACGGACAGGGCTGGAATGAGCAGTTCTTC. Its translation: CASSLRNGQGWNEQFF. The chain combines TRBV11-2 with TRBJ2-1, with 8 nucleotides matching TRBD1. The V gene end was trimmed by 2 bases and the J gene end by 7 bases; junction bases not matched to a gene: 10. CDR1 and CDR2 (germline): SGHAT, FQNNGV. The CDR3 extends over 16 amino acids.

This chain joins TRBV11-2 and TRBJ2-1, with 7 positions matching TRBD2. Germline lookup yields CDR1 SGHAT and CDR2 FQNNGV. The CDR3 loop spans 14 amino acids. V shed 1 base and J 3 bases; nucleotides not matched to a gene: 0. In DNA form, the CDR3 reads TGTGCCAGCAGCTTAGCGGGGGGCTACAATGAGCAGTTCTTC. Its protein is CASSLAGGYNEQFF.

The genes are TRBV1 and TRBJ2-3; the table gives TRBD2 as D, unverified against the DNA. TRBV1 is a pseudogene. The CDR3 covers 20 residues. The CDR3 sequence is CTSSQVGKPGLAGWEDTQYF. CDR3 bases: TGCACCAGCAGCCAAGTGGGGAAACCGGGACTAGCGGGGTGGGAGGATACGCAGTATTTT.

V gene TRBV6-5 combines with J gene TRBJ1-2, with a tentative D call TRBD1 (6 bases). The length of the CDR3 is 15 residues. Trimming shortened V by 4 bases and J by 4 bases, and 16 bases separated the two germline ends. The germline gives CDR1 MNHEY, CDR2 SVGAGI. The CDR3 nucleotides read TGTGCCAGCAGTTCCCTAGACAGGCACTTCTATGGCTACACCTTC. Translated: CASSSLDRHFYGYTF.

V gene TRBV19 combines with J gene TRBJ2-3; TRBD2 aligns across 8 bases. The V gene's germline CDR1 is LNHDA and CDR2 SQIVND (reference sequence). V was pared by 6 bases and J by 0 bases, with 5 bases of the junction left unmatched. The CDR3 length is 15 residues. CDR3 amino acids: CASRESSGSTDTQYF. In nucleotides, the CDR3 is TGTGCCAGTAGAGAATCTAGCGGGAGCACAGATACGCAGTATTTT.

This clone showed up just a few times. The chain is built from TRBV19 and TRBJ2-7, with TRBD1 matching over 8 bases. The CDR3 is 14 residues long. V shed 3 bases and J 6 bases; nucleotides not matched to a gene: 7. Germline V lookup: CDR1 LNHDA, CDR2 SQIVND (reference sequence). The CDR3 protein is CASSIYGGTGEQYF. CDR3 sequence (DNA): TGTGCCAGTAGTATCTATGGCGGGACAGGCGAGCAGTACTTC.

The V and J genes are TRBV10-3 and TRBJ1-1; D might be TRBD1 (5 bases). The CDR3 loop spans 13 amino acids. Per germline, CDR1 ENHRY and CDR2 SYGVKD. The V end lost 2 bases, the J end lost 5 bases, and 9 bases lay between the germline ends. The CDR3 DNA reads TGTGCCATCAGTGAGGCGGGGGTGACTGAAGCTTTCTTT. This sequence encodes CAISEAGVTEAFF.